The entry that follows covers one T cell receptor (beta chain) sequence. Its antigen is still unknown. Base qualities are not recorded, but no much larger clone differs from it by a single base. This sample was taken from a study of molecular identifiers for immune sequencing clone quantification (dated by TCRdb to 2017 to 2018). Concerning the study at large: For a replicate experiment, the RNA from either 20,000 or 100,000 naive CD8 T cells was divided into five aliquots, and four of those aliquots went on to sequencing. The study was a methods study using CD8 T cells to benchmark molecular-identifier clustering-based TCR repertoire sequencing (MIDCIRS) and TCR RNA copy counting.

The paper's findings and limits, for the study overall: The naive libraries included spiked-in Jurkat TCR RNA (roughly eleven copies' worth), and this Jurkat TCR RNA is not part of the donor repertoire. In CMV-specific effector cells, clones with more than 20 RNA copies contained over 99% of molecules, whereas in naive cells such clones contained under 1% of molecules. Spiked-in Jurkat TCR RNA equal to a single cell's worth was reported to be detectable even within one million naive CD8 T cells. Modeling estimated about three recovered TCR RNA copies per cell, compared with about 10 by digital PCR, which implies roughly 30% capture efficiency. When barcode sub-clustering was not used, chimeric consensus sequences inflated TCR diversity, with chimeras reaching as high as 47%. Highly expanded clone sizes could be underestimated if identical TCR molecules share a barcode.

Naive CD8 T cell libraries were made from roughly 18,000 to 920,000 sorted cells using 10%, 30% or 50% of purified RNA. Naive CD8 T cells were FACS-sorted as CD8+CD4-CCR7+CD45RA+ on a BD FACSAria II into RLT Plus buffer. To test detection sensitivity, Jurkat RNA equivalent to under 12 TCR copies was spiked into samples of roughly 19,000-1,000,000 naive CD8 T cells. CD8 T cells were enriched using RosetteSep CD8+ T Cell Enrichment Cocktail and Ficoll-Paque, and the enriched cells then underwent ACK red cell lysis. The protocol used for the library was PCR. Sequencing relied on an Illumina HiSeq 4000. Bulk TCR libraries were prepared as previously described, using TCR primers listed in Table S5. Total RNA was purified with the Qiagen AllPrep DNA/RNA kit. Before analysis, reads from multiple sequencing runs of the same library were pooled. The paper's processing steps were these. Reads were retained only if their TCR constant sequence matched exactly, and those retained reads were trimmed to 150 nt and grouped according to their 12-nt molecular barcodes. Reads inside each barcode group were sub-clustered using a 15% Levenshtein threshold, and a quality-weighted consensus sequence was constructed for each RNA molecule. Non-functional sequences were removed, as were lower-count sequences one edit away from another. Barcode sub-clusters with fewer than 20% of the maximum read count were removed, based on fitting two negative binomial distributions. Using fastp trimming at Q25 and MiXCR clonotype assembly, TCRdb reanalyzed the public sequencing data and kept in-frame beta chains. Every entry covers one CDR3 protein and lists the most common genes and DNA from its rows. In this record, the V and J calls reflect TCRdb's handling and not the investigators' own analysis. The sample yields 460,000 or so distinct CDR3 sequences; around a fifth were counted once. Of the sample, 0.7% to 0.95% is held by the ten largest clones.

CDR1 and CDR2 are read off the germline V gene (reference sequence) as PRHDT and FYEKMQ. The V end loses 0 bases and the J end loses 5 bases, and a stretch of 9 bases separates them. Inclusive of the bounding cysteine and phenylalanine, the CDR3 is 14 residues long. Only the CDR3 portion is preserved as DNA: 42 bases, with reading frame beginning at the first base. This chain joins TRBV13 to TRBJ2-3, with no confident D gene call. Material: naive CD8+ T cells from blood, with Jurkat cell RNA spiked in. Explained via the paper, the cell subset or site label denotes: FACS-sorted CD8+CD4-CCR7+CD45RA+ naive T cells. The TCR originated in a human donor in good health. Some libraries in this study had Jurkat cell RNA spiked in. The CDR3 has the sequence CASSLGQFVDTQYF. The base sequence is TGTGCCAGCAGCTTAGGCCAGTTTGTAGATACGCAGTATTTT.